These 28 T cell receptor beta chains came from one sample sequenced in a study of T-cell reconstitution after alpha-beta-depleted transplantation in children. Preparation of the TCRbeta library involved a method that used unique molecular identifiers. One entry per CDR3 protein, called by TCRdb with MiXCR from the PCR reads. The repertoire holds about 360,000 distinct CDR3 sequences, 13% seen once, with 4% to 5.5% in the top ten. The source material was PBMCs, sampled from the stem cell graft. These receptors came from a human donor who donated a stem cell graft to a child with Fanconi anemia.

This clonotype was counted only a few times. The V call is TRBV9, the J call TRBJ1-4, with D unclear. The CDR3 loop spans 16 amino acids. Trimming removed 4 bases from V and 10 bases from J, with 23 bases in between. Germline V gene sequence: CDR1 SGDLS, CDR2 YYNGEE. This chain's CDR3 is CASSSDDAASYAKLFF. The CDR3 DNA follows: TGTGCCAGCAGCTCCGACGACGCAGCTAGCTACGCAAAACTGTTTTTT.

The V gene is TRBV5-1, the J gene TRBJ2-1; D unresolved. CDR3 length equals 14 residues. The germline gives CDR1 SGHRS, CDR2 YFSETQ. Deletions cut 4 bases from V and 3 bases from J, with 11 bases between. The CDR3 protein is CASSPDGFYNEQFF. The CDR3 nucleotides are TGCGCCAGCAGCCCGGACGGTTTCTACAATGAGCAGTTCTTC.

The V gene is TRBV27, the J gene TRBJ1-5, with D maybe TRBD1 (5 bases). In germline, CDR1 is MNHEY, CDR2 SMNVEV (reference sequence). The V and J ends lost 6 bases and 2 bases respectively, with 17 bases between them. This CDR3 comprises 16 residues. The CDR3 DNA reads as TGTGCCAGCAGCCGACTTACAGGTCTCGGCAATCAGCCCCAGCATTTT. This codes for CASSRLTGLGNQPQHF.

CDR3 sequence (DNA): TGTTTCCAGGGAGGTTCCGACCGAGCTTTCTTT. It is translated as CFQGGSDRAFF. The genes are TRBV13 and TRBJ1-1, with D possibly matching TRBD1 (5 bases). Per germline, CDR1 PRHDT and CDR2 FYEKMQ (reference sequence). The length of the CDR3 is 11 residues.

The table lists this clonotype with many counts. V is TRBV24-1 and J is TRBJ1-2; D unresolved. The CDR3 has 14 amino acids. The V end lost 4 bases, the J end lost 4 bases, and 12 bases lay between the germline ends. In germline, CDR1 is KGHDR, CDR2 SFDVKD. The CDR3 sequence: CATSDLRLTYGYTF. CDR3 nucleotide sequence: TGTGCCACCAGTGACTTGAGGCTAACCTATGGCTACACCTTC.

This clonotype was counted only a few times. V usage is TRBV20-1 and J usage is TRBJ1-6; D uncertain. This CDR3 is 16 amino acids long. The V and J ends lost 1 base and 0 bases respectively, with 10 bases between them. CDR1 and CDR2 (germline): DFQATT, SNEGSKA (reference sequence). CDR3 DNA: TGCAGTGCTAGAGTAGGCAGTAGCTCCTATAATTCACCCCTCCACTTT. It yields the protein CSARVGSSSYNSPLHF.

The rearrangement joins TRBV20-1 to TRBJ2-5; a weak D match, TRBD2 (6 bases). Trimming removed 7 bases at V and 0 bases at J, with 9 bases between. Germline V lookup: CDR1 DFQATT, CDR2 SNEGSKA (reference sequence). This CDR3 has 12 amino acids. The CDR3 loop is CSGWGDQETQYF. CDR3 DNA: TGCAGTGGATGGGGGGACCAAGAGACCCAGTACTTC.

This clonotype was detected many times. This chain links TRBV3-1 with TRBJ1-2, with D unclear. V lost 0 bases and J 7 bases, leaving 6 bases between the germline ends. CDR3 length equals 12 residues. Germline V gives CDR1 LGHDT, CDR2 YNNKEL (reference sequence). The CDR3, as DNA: TGTGCCAGCAGCCAAGAATTCGCTGGCTACACCTTC. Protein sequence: CASSQEFAGYTF.

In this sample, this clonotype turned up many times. Here the CDR3 reads CASTTPGTGSTDTQYF. DNA of the CDR3: TGTGCCAGCACAACCCCCGGGACAGGGTCGACAGATACGCAGTATTTT. The gene calls are TRBV7-9 and TRBJ2-3, with 9 bases that match TRBD1. CDR3 length: 16 residues. The junction had 11 bases not matched to a gene; V was cut back by 7 bases and J by 3 bases. Germline V gene sequence: CDR1 SEHNR, CDR2 FQNEAQ (reference sequence). The whole variable domain, filled in from reference TRBV7-9 and TRBJ2-3, reads DTGVSQNPRHKITKRGQNVTFRCDPISEHNRLYWYRQTLGQGPEFLTYFQNEAQLEKSRLLSDRFSAERPKGSFSTLEIQRTEQGDSAMYLCASTTPGTGSTDTQYFGPGTRLTVL.

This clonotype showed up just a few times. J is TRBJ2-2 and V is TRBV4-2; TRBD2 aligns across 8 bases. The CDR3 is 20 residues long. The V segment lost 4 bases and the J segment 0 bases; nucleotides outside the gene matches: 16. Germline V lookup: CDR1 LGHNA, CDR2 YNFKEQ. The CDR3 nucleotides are TGTGCCAGCAGCCGGCGCGGACTAAGCGGGGGAGAAGCGAACACCGGGGAGCTGTTTTTT. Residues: CASSRRGLSGGEANTGELFF.

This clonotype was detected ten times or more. The CDR3 nucleotides read TGTGCCAGCAGTTTATATGGGGGCGCAGCCAAAAACATTCAGTACTTC. The encoded protein is CASSLYGGAAKNIQYF. The chain is built from TRBV12-3 or TRBV12-4 and TRBJ2-4; D might be TRBD1 (6 bases). V was trimmed by 2 bases and J by 0 bases, leaving 11 bases between them. The CDR3 spans 16 residues.

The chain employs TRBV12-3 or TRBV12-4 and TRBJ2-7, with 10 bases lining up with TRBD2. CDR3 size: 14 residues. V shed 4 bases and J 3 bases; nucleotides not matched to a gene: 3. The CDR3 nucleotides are TGTGCCAGCAGTTCTAGCGGGAGAAACTACGAGCAGTACTTC. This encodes CASSSSGRNYEQYF.

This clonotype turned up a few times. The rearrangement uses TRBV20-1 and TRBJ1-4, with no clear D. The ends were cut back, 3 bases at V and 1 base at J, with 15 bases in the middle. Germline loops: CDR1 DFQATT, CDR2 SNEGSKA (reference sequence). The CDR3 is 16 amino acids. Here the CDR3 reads CSARDHLSLTNEKLFF. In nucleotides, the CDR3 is TGCAGTGCTAGGGATCACCTATCCCTAACTAATGAAAAACTGTTTTTT.

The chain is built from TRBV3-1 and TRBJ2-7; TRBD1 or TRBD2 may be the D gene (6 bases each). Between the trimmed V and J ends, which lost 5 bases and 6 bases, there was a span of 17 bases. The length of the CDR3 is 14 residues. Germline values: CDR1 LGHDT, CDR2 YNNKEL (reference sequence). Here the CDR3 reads CASSTSRGAFEQYF. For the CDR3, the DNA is TGTGCCAGCAGCACTTCGAGGGGGGCTTTCGAGCAGTACTTC.

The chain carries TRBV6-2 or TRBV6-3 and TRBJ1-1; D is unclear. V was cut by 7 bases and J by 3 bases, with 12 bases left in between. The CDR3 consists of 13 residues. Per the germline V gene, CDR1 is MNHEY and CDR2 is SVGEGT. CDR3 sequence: CASKFEVDTEAFF. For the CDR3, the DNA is TGTGCCAGCAAATTCGAGGTCGACACTGAAGCTTTCTTT.

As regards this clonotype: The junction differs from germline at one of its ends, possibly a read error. In nucleotides, the CDR3 is TGTGCCAGCTCACCGGTGACCATGAACATTGAAGCTTTCTTT. This codes for CASSPVTMNIEAFF. The chain joins TRBV18 to TRBJ1-1; D unclear. In germline, CDR1 is KGHSH, CDR2 LQKENI. The CDR3 has 14 amino acids. The full variable domain, rest sourced from reference TRBV18 and TRBJ1-1, is NAGVMQNPRHLVRRRGQEARLRCSPMKGHSHVYWYRQLPEEGLKFMVYLQKENIIDESGMPKERFSAEFPKEGPSILRIQQVVRGDSAAYFCASSPVTMNIEAFFGQGTRLTVV.

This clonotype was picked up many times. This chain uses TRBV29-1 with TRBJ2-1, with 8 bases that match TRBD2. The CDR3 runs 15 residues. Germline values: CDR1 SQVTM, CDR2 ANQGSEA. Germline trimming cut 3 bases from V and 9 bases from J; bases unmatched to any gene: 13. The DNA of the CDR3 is TGCAGCGTTGACACTGAGGCGGGGGGTATAGGTGAGCAGTTCTTC. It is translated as CSVDTEAGGIGEQFF.

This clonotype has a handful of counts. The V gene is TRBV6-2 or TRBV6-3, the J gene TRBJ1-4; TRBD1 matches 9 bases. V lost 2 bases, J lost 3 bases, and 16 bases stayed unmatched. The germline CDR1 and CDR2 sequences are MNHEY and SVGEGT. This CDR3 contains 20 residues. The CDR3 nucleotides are TGTGCCAGCAGTTACGGACTACCAGGGACAGGGCCGTACGCTAATGAAAAACTGTTTTTT. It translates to CASSYGLPGTGPYANEKLFF.

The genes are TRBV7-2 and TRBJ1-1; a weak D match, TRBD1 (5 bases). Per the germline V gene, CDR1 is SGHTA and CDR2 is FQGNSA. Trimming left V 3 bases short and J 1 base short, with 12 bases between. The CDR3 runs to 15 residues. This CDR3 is CASSLTGHRNTEAFF. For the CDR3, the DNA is TGTGCCAGCAGCTTGACGGGGCATCGGAACACTGAAGCTTTCTTT.

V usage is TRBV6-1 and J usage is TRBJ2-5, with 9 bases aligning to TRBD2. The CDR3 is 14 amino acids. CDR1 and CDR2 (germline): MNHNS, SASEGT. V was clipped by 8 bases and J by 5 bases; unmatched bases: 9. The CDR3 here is CASGTSMEGETQYF. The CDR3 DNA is TGTGCCAGCGGGACTAGCATGGAAGGGGAGACCCAGTACTTC.

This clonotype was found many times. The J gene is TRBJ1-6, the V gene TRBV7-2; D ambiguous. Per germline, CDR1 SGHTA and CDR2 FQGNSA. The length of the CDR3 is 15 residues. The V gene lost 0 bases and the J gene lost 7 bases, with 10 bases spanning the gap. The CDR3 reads CASSLAATLNSPLHF. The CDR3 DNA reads TGTGCCAGCAGCTTAGCGGCTACTCTCAATTCACCCCTCCACTTT.

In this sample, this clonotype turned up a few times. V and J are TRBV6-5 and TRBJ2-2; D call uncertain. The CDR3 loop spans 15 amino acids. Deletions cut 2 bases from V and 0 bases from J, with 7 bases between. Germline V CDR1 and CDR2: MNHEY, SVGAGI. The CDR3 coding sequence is TGTGCCAGCAGTTACGTGCGGCCGAACACCGGGGAGCTGTTTTTT. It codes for CASSYVRPNTGELFF.

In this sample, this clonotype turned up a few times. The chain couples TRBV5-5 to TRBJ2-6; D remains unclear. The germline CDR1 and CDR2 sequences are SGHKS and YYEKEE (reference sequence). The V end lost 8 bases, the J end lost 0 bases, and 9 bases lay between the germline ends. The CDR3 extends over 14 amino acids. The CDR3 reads CASLPSSGANVLTF. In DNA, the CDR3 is TGTGCCAGTCTACCGAGCTCTGGGGCCAACGTCCTGACTTTC.

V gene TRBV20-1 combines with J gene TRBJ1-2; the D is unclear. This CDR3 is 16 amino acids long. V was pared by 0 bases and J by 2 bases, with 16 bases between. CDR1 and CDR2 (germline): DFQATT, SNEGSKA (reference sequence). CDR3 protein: CSARETGITFNYGYTF. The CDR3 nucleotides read TGCAGTGCTAGAGAGACCGGGATAACTTTCAACTATGGCTACACCTTC.

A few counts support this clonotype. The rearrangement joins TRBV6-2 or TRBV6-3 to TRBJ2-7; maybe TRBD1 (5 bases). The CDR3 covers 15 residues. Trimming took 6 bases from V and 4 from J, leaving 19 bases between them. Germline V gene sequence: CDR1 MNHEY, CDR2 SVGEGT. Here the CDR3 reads CASSLTVTPGYEQYF. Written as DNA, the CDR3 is TGTGCCAGCAGCTTGACAGTAACCCCTGGATACGAGCAGTACTTC.

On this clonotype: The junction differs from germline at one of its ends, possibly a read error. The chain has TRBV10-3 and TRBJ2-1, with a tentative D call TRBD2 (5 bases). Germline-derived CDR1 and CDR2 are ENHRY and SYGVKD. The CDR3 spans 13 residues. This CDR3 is CAISESDYDEQFF. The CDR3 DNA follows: TGTGCCATCAGTGAGTCCGACTACGATGAGCAGTTCTTC.

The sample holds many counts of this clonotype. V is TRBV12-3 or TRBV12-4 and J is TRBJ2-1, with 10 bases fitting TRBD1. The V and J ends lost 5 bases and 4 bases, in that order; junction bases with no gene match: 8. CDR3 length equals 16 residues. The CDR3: CASSATGTGVYNEQFF. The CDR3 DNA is TGTGCCAGCAGTGCCACCGGGACAGGGGTTTACAATGAGCAGTTCTTC.

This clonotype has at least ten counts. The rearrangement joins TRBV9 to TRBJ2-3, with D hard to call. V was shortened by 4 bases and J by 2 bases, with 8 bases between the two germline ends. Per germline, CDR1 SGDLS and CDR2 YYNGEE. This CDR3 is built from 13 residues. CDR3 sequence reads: CASSSRLTDTQYF. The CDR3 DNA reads TGTGCCAGCAGCTCCCGACTCACAGATACGCAGTATTTT.